Sequencing of this TCR beta chain was carried out in a study of technical replicates of blood from a few donors. Some clones are missing from TCRdb's copy, which holds only in-frame ones; the method was immunoSEQ multiplex PCR. The sample records 70,000 to 85,000 clones, around 97% being singletons. From germline, CDR1 is MRHNA and CDR2 SNTAGT. V lost 3 bases to trimming and J lost 1 base, with 18 bases between them. The CDR3 is 17 amino acids. The chain employs TRBV6-4 and TRBJ1-1; D uncertain. This TCR was sampled from a human donor in good health. The sequenced material came from T cells isolated from PBMCs. The CDR3 spells CASSEQQRLRTNTEAFF. CDR3 DNA sequence: TGTGCCAGCAGTGAGCAGCAGCGCCTCAGAACGAACACTGAAGCTTTCTTT.